This T cell receptor beta chain was sequenced during a study of T cell responses to AZD1222 COVID-19 vaccine. Repertoires were generated with immunoSEQ multiplex PCR, while TCRdb's copy carries only in-frame clones and drops some. Among approximately 140,000 clones, roughly 92% were seen once, and the ten largest hold roughly 5.9%. Regarding this clone: Its antigen remains unidentified.

The CDR3 runs 13 residues. The V gene's germline CDR1 is MNHEY and CDR2 SMNVEV (reference sequence). With 8 bases clipped from V and 5 bases from J, the junction kept 7 bases outside the gene matches. Regarding the study as a whole: Only after the peak T cell response were repertoires sampled. Seropositive AZD1222 recipients at baseline numbered only five or six. Spike-wide vaccine-associated CD4 TCRs dominated at 160-218 and 743-854.

The chain joins TRBV27 to TRBJ2-5; 8 nucleotides line up with TRBD2. The specimen comprised peripheral blood, sampled on day 0 of AZD1222 vaccination. The origin of this receptor is an adult in good health. The CDR3 sequence: CASGPGLEETQYF. The CDR3 DNA sequence: TGTGCCAGCGGGCCGGGACTAGAGGAGACCCAGTACTTC.